Detailed here is one T cell receptor beta chain. Antigen: not known. The CDR3 consists of 14 residues. The germline gives CDR1 SGHTA, CDR2 FQGNSA. Trimming left V 2 bases short and J 9 bases short, with 14 bases between. This sample is part of a study of T-cell memory formation after mild COVID-19. Findings and caveats of the study: Specificity for SARS-CoV-2 was not confirmed among the second-wave clones peaking on day 37.

TCRdb re-derived calls from the 5' RACE reads in MiXCR, one entry per CDR3 protein. The sample contains some 310,000 distinct CDR3 sequences, 20% to 25% of which appear only once. This sequence joins TRBV7-2 and TRBJ2-1; D gene ambiguous. The clonotype was recovered from a man aged 18 to 35 who had mild COVID-19 (a few samples of this study predate the infection). Cell type and time point are not known. Sequenced input: PBMCs or a T cell subset sorted from them (not recorded which). DNA of the CDR3: TGTGCCAGCAGCTTATTGGGCCTGTTTGGTGAGCAGTTCTTC. It encodes CASSLLGLFGEQFF.